Following are 26 T cell receptor beta chains from one sample sequenced in a study of blood T cell repertoires in COVID-19. Libraries were prepared by immunoSEQ multiplex PCR; TCRdb keeps only in-frame clonotypes and omits some of them. There are 500,000 to 600,000 clones in the sample; roughly nine tenths occur only once, and 7.8% lies in the top ten. Sequencing input: peripheral blood. These receptors were taken from a woman aged 45 to 65 with COVID-19, enrolled during active disease.

This clone was recorded a few times. The identical CDR3 is also encoded by other nucleotide sequences in the sample. V is TRBV19 and J is TRBJ1-1; weak D call: TRBD1 (6 bases). This CDR3 is built from 13 residues. The V end was cut by 5 bases, the J end by 1 base, with 8 bases between. From germline, CDR1 is LNHDA and CDR2 SQIVND (reference sequence). CDR3 nucleotides: TGTGCCAGTAGTTCGACAGGGAACACTGAAGCTTTCTTT. Amino acids: CASSSTGNTEAFF.

This rearrangement joins TRBV11-1 to TRBJ2-5; a weak D match, TRBD2 (7 bases). Looked up from germline, CDR1 is SGHAT and CDR2 is FQDESV (reference sequence). This CDR3 has 15 amino acids. V was cut by 6 bases and J by 2 bases, with 16 bases left in between. The CDR3 reads CASSMVGGPQETQYF. DNA for the CDR3: TGTGCCAGCAGTATGGTGGGGGGGCCGCAAGAGACCCAGTACTTC.

The chain links TRBV3-1 (or the pseudogene TRBV3-2) to TRBJ1-1, with D maybe TRBD1 (6 bases). Germline CDR1 and CDR2: LGHDT and YNNKEL (reference sequence). This CDR3 is 15 amino acids long. V was trimmed by 4 bases and J by 0 bases, leaving 12 bases between them. The CDR3: CASSPGAGMNTEAFF. The CDR3 DNA sequence: TGTGCCAGCAGCCCAGGGGCAGGCATGAACACTGAAGCTTTCTTT.

The gene calls are TRBV24-1 and TRBJ2-1, with D possibly matching TRBD2 (6 bases). Germline-derived CDR1 and CDR2 are KGHDR and SFDVKD. The CDR3 sequence is 13 residues long. With 6 bases removed from V and 9 bases from J, the gap between germline ends came to 14 bases. In nucleotides, the CDR3 is TGTGCCACCAGTAGCGGGCGCACGTCTGAGCAGTTCTTC. It codes for CATSSGRTSEQFF.

The chain links TRBV7-8 to TRBJ1-2; 8 bases agree with TRBD1. CDR1 and CDR2 from the germline V gene are SGHVS and FQNEAQ. J was trimmed by 4 bases and V by 5 bases; bases with no gene match: 18. CDR3 length equals 18 residues. The CDR3 nucleotides are TGTGCCAGCAGCCCAGCCTCCGCGACAGGGGTCGACCTCTATGGCTACACCTTC. It codes for CASSPASATGVDLYGYTF.

This sequence joins TRBV27 and TRBJ2-3; TRBD1 might be the D (7 bases). Trimming removed 5 bases from V and 3 bases from J, with 12 bases in between. The CDR3 totals 14 residues. Germline V gives CDR1 MNHEY, CDR2 SMNVEV (reference sequence). Written as DNA, the CDR3 is TGTGCCAGCAGTAGACAGGGAGGAACAGATACGCAGTATTTT. This encodes CASSRQGGTDTQYF.

The chain joins TRBV28 to TRBJ1-2; D call uncertain. Germline lookup yields CDR1 MDHEN and CDR2 SYDVKM. The germline V and J ends were trimmed by 2 bases and 2 bases, with 9 bases remaining between them. The length of the CDR3 is 14 residues. The CDR3 loop is CASSLNAGNYGYTF. Written as DNA, the CDR3 is TGTGCCAGCAGTTTAAATGCAGGAAACTATGGCTACACCTTC.

This clone was recorded once. The rearrangement joins TRBV6-2 or TRBV6-3 to TRBJ1-1; perhaps TRBD1 as D (6 bases). Looked up from germline, CDR1 is MNHEY and CDR2 is SVGEGT. The ends were cut back, 4 bases at V and 1 base at J, with 10 bases in the middle. The CDR3 is 14 amino acids. CDR3 loop: CASSSGGRNTEAFF. For the CDR3, the DNA is TGTGCCAGCAGTTCTGGGGGCCGGAACACTGAAGCTTTCTTT.

V and J are TRBV30 and TRBJ2-5, with a weak D call TRBD1 (6 bases). This CDR3 spans 11 amino acids. Germline V gene sequence: CDR1 GTSNPN, CDR2 SVGIG (reference sequence). V was trimmed by 4 bases and J by 3 bases, leaving 6 bases between them. CDR3 coding DNA: TGTGCCTGGACAGGGGAAGAGACCCAGTACTTC. Its translation is CAWTGEETQYF.

This clone turned up a few times. The chain carries TRBV29-1 and TRBJ1-2, with 9 bases lining up with TRBD1. Germline CDR1 and CDR2: SQVTM and ANQGSEA. This CDR3 comprises 13 residues. Trimming took 7 bases from V and 8 from J; bases not matched to a gene: 11. This CDR3 is CSAAGQGSSGYTF. The DNA for the CDR3 is TGCAGCGCGGCGGGACAGGGTTCATCGGGCTACACCTTC.

This clone was seen once. J is TRBJ2-3 and V is TRBV4-2; 13 positions match TRBD2. Germline lookup yields CDR1 LGHNA and CDR2 YNFKEQ. The CDR3 length is 18 residues. V gave up 0 bases and J gave up 1 base; unmatched junction bases: 4. CDR3 region: CASSQDKGTSGGTDTQYF. DNA for the CDR3: TGTGCCAGCAGCCAAGATAAGGGGACTAGCGGGGGCACAGATACGCAGTATTTT.

This chain connects TRBV2 to TRBJ1-5, with D uncertain. This CDR3 spans 13 amino acids. V lost 4 bases to trimming and J lost 3 bases, with 7 bases between them. Germline values: CDR1 SNHLY, CDR2 FYNNEI. Here the CDR3 DNA reads TGTGCCAGCAGTGGCAGACTCAATCAGCCCCAGCATTTT. Translating it yields CASSGRLNQPQHF.

This clone has more than one count but fewer than ten. This chain uses TRBV7-9 with TRBJ2-2, with TRBD1 identical over 9 bases. CDR1 and CDR2 (germline): SEHNR, FQNEAQ (reference sequence). V dropped 2 bases and J dropped 2; count of bases not matched to a gene: 6. The CDR3 totals 17 residues. The CDR3 bases are TGTGCCAGCAGCTTAACACCGGGACAGGGTAACACCGGGGAGCTGTTTTTT. Its translation is CASSLTPGQGNTGELFF.

The V call is TRBV3-1 (or the pseudogene TRBV3-2), the J call TRBJ2-5; a possible D gene is TRBD2 (6 bases). V was shortened by 4 bases and J by 5 bases, with 14 bases between the two germline ends. The CDR3 totals 14 residues. CDR1 is LGHDT and CDR2 is YNNKEL in the germline V gene (reference sequence). Here the CDR3 reads CASSPRTGGETQYF. In DNA, the CDR3 is TGTGCCAGCAGCCCAAGGACTGGGGGGGAGACCCAGTACTTC.

The J gene is TRBJ1-3, the V gene TRBV18; D not resolved. The germline V gene has CDR1 KGHSH and CDR2 LQKENI. The CDR3 sequence is 14 residues long. Trimming left V 2 bases short and J 4 bases short, with 9 bases between. DNA for the CDR3: TGTGCCAGCTCACCAGGAGGGTCCGGAAACACCATATATTTT. It yields the protein CASSPGGSGNTIYF.

This chain connects TRBV19 to TRBJ1-1; D uncertain. The CDR3 is 17 residues long. Germline loops: CDR1 LNHDA, CDR2 SQIVND (reference sequence). V gave up 5 bases and J gave up 3 bases, with 22 bases separating them. CDR3 in amino acids: CASSPPREPERDTEAFF. CDR3 sequence (DNA): TGTGCCAGTAGTCCCCCCCGGGAGCCAGAAAGGGACACTGAAGCTTTCTTT.

The CDR3 region has the DNA TGTGCCAGCAGTGAAGGGGGGGAACTAGGAGCTTTCTTT. Its protein is CASSEGGELGAFF. The chain is built from TRBV2 and TRBJ1-1, with a possible D match to TRBD1 (5 bases). Looked up from germline, CDR1 is SNHLY and CDR2 is FYNNEI. Trimming shortened V by 1 base and J by 10 bases, and 13 bases separated the two germline ends. The CDR3 is 13 amino acids.

The chain recombines TRBV9 with TRBJ2-1, with D tentatively TRBD2 (6 bases). CDR3 size: 15 residues. The V gene lost 3 bases and the J gene lost 9 bases, with 19 bases spanning the gap. Germline CDR1 and CDR2: SGDLS and YYNGEE. The CDR3 here is CASSDTSSAHGEQFF. The DNA of the CDR3 is TGTGCCAGCAGCGATACTAGCAGCGCCCACGGTGAGCAGTTCTTC.

The gene calls are TRBV5-6 and TRBJ1-5; D might be TRBD1 (5 bases). V lost 4 bases, J lost 2 bases, and 10 bases lay in between. Germline-derived CDR1 and CDR2 are SGHDT and YYEEEE. The CDR3 sequence is 14 residues long. The CDR3 DNA follows: TGTGCCAGCAGCCTCTTGACAGGCAATCAGCCCCAGCATTTT. Its translation: CASSLLTGNQPQHF.

The chain employs TRBV30 and TRBJ1-1; D uncertain. V was shortened by 0 bases and J by 4 bases, with 12 bases between the two germline ends. The germline V gene encodes CDR1 GTSNPN and CDR2 SVGIG (reference sequence). The CDR3 has 14 amino acids. The CDR3 here is CAWSVGRSGTEAFF. The CDR3 DNA reads TGTGCCTGGAGTGTTGGCAGGTCTGGCACTGAAGCTTTCTTT.

The chain uses TRBV19 and TRBJ2-1; D possibly corresponds to TRBD1 (6 bases). This CDR3 is 14 amino acids long. The germline V gene encodes CDR1 LNHDA and CDR2 SQIVND (reference sequence). The V gene lost 3 bases and the J gene lost 7 bases, with 13 bases spanning the gap. Here the CDR3 DNA reads TGTGCCAGTAGTATCAAGGGGGAGAGGAATGAGCAGTTCTTC. It encodes CASSIKGERNEQFF.

The V gene is TRBV6-2 or TRBV6-3, the J gene TRBJ2-7; TRBD2 matches at 7 bases. CDR3 length equals 15 residues. V trimming: 6 bases; J trimming: 2 bases; junction bases outside the gene matches: 10. The V gene's germline CDR1 is MNHEY and CDR2 SVGEGT. CDR3 coding DNA: TGTGCCAGCAGCCGCCTGAGCGGGAAACCCTACGAGCAGTACTTC. Its protein product is CASSRLSGKPYEQYF.

The V gene is TRBV3-1 (or the pseudogene TRBV3-2), the J gene TRBJ1-2, with D uncertain. Germline-derived CDR1 and CDR2 are LGHDT and YNNKEL (reference sequence). This CDR3 spans 15 amino acids. Trimming pared 2 bases from V and 6 bases from J, leaving 16 bases between. DNA of the CDR3: TGTGCCAGCAGCCAACTTTGGGCCAGGATGAATGGCTACACCTTC. Encoded protein: CASSQLWARMNGYTF.

This clone was picked up a small number of times. This chain connects TRBV7-9 to TRBJ1-3; 8 bases match TRBD1. Germline assignment: CDR1 SEHNR and CDR2 FQNEAQ (reference sequence). The CDR3 covers 16 residues. V lost 5 bases, J lost 0 bases, and 6 bases stayed unmatched. The CDR3: CASSANRGFSGNTIYF. The CDR3 nucleotides read TGTGCCAGCAGCGCCAACAGGGGGTTCTCTGGAAACACCATATATTTT.

The sample holds a few counts of this clone. CDR3 protein: CATSGGQTQYF. The CDR3 nucleotides are TGTGCCACCAGTGGAGGGCAGACCCAGTACTTC. The chain joins TRBV24-1 to TRBJ2-5; TRBD2 might be the D (5 bases). V was trimmed by 5 bases and J by 6 bases, leaving 6 bases between them. Per germline, CDR1 KGHDR and CDR2 SFDVKD. The CDR3 extends over 11 amino acids.

The genes are TRBV20-1 and TRBJ2-3; no reliable D call. The CDR3 length is 15 residues. Per the germline V gene, CDR1 is DFQATT and CDR2 is SNEGSKA (reference sequence). Between the trimmed V and J ends, which lost 3 bases and 6 bases, there was a span of 19 bases. CDR3 DNA: TGCAGTGCTAGTGTTTCAAGGTGGGCCAGGGATACGCAGTATTTT. This translates into CSASVSRWARDTQYF.